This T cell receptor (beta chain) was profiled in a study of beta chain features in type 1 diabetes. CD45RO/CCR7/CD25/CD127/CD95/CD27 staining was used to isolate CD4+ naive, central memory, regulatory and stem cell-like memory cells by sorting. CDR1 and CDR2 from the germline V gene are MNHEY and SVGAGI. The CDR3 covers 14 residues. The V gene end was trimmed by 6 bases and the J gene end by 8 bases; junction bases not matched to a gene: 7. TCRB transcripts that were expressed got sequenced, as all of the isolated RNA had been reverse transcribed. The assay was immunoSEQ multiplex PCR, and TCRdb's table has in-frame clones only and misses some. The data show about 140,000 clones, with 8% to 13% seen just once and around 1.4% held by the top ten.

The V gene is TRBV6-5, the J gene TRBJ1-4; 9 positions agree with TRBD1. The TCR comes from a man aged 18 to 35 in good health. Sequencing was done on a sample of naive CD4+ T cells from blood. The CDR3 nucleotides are TGTGCCAGCAGCGGGACAGGGATAAAGGAAAAACTGTTTTTT. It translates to CASSGTGIKEKLFF.